These 7 T cell receptor beta chains originate from one sample sequenced in a study of T cells after yellow fever vaccination. MiXCR, applied by TCRdb to the 5' RACE reads, yields one record per CDR3 protein. The sample records roughly 310,000 distinct CDR3 sequences, around 4% being singletons. Sequenced material: PBMCs, taken on the day of the yellow fever booster vaccination. The origin of the receptors is a man aged 18 to 30 who received the YFV17D yellow fever vaccine.

The gene calls are TRBV28 and TRBJ2-1, with 13 bases fitting TRBD2. The CDR3 is 18 amino acids. In germline, CDR1 is MDHEN, CDR2 SYDVKM. V lost 5 bases, J lost 0 bases, and 7 bases stayed unmatched. CDR3 region: CASSPTSGGLFSYNEQFF. The CDR3 DNA reads as TGTGCCAGCAGTCCGACTAGCGGGGGGCTCTTCTCCTACAATGAGCAGTTCTTC.

This clonotype was counted only a few times. The chain employs TRBV5-1 and TRBJ1-4; 9 bases are a match to TRBD1. The CDR3 has 18 amino acids. Germline trimming cut 4 bases from V and 3 bases from J; bases unmatched to any gene: 13. The germline gives CDR1 SGHRS, CDR2 YFSETQ. The CDR3 sequence: CASSQRGQGRPPNEKLFF. The CDR3 DNA sequence: TGCGCCAGCAGCCAACGTGGACAGGGGCGACCTCCTAATGAAAAACTGTTTTTT. Drawing the rest from reference TRBV5-1 and TRBJ1-4, the complete variable domain is KAGVTQTPRYLIKTRGQQVTLSCSPISGHRSVSWYQQTPGQGLQFLFEYFSETQRNKGNFPGRFSGRQFSNSRSEMNVSTLELGDSALYLCASSQRGQGRPPNEKLFFGSGTQLSVL.

This clonotype was recorded at least ten times. The chain has TRBV5-1 and TRBJ2-1; perhaps TRBD2 as D (5 bases). The V gene lost 4 bases and the J gene lost 8 bases, with 13 bases spanning the gap. Germline V gene lookup returns CDR1 SGHRS and CDR2 YFSETQ. This CDR3 is built from 13 residues. The CDR3 sequence: CASSARRRDEQFF. The CDR3 DNA reads as TGCGCCAGCAGCGCCAGGAGGCGCGATGAGCAGTTCTTC. Complete variable domain (other parts from reference TRBV5-1 and TRBJ2-1): KAGVTQTPRYLIKTRGQQVTLSCSPISGHRSVSWYQQTPGQGLQFLFEYFSETQRNKGNFPGRFSGRQFSNSRSEMNVSTLELGDSALYLCASSARRRDEQFFGPGTRLTVL.

Many counts were recorded for this clonotype. The V gene is TRBV3-1, the J gene TRBJ2-7; the D call may be TRBD1 or TRBD2 (6 bases each). The CDR3 length is 14 residues. The V and J ends lost 2 bases and 6 bases respectively, with 14 bases between them. Germline V gives CDR1 LGHDT, CDR2 YNNKEL (reference sequence). The CDR3 DNA is TGTGCCAGCAGCCAAAGGGGGGTACCCTCCGAGCAGTACTTC. This gives the protein CASSQRGVPSEQYF.

The chain combines TRBV6-2 or TRBV6-3 with TRBJ1-2, with D tentatively TRBD1 (5 bases). Trimming left V 0 bases short and J 1 base short, with 18 bases between. Germline V gene data show CDR1 as MNHEY and CDR2 as SVGEGT. The CDR3 is made up of 18 amino acids. The CDR3 region is CASSYSRTGEDLNYGYTF. Here the CDR3 DNA reads TGTGCCAGCAGTTACTCGAGAACAGGCGAAGATCTTAACTATGGCTACACCTTC.

The chain links TRBV12-3 or TRBV12-4 to TRBJ2-3; TRBD1 agrees at 9 bases. CDR3 length equals 19 residues. V shed 5 bases, J shed 0 bases, and the junction held 15 bases outside the gene matches. The CDR3 loop reads CASSPPWDRASPSTDTQYF. CDR3 sequence (DNA): TGTGCCAGCAGTCCCCCATGGGACAGGGCATCCCCTAGCACAGATACGCAGTATTTT.

This clonotype was recorded at least ten times. This CDR3 is CASSPGGFYEQYV. DNA of the CDR3: TGTGCCAGCTCCCCCGGGGGGTTCTACGAGCAGTACGTC. The chain employs TRBV28 and TRBJ2-7; 7 nucleotides line up with TRBD2. CDR3 length: 13 residues. Germline V lookup: CDR1 MDHEN, CDR2 SYDVKM. Unmatched junction bases numbered 7, after V lost 8 bases and J lost 3 bases.